A selection of T cell receptor beta chains follows, all from one sample in a study of blood T cell repertoires in COVID-19. The repertoire was sequenced with immunoSEQ multiplex PCR; TCRdb's copy has only in-frame clones and lacks some. The table shows about 46,000 clones, with around nine tenths occurring only once. Source material: peripheral blood. The receptors derive from a man aged 55-75 years with active or convalescent COVID-19. CDR3s include the opening cysteine and the closing phenylalanine or tryptophan. A D gene is named only where the DNA matches it firmly. Clone sizes are given selectively: once, few, many, or a class where the clone is expanded.

size,J,V,D,CDR3,DNA
-,TRBJ1-1,TRBV11-2,TRBD1,CASSPQGGTEAFF,TGTGCCAGCAGCCCTCAGGGGGGCACTGAAGCTTTCTTT
-,TRBJ1-1,TRBV7-9,TRBD1,CASSPQTGVNTEAFF,TGTGCCAGCAGCCCCCAGACAGGGGTTAACACTGAAGCTTTCTTT
-,TRBJ2-5,TRBV6-2/TRBV6-3,TRBD1,CASSYPTGQLQETQYF,TGTGCCAGCAGTTACCCGACGGGACAGCTCCAAGAGACCCAGTACTTC
-,TRBJ1-4,TRBV5-1,TRBD1,CASSQKGQGNEKLFF,TGCGCCAGCAGCCAGAAGGGACAGGGGAATGAAAAACTGTTTTTT
-,TRBJ1-2,TRBV7-9,-,CASSLESYGYTF,TGTGCCAGCAGCTTAGAGAGCTATGGCTACACCTTC
-,TRBJ2-3,TRBV7-9,TRBD1,CASSDDRGRGTQYF,TGTGCCAGCAGCGATGACAGGGGGCGCGGCACGCAGTATTTT
-,TRBJ2-1,TRBV7-9,-,CASSFQGYNEQFF,TGTGCCAGCAGCTTCCAGGGGTACAATGAGCAGTTCTTC
-,TRBJ1-2,TRBV19,-,CASRDSNYGYTF,TGTGCCAGTAGGGACAGTAACTATGGCTACACCTTC
-,TRBJ2-7,TRBV7-2,-,CASSLQGGTYEQYF,TGTGCCAGCAGCTTACAGGGGGGCACCTACGAGCAGTACTTC
-,TRBJ1-1,TRBV11-2,-,CASSLARLSGGAFF,TGTGCCAGCAGCTTAGCCCGGCTATCCGGGGGAGCTTTCTTT
-,TRBJ2-7,TRBV5-1,TRBD2,CASSTGTSGVFYEQYF,TGCGCCAGCAGCACAGGGACTAGCGGGGTCTTCTACGAGCAGTACTTC
-,TRBJ2-1,TRBV14,TRBD1,CASSKGQTYNEQFF,TGTGCCAGCAGCAAGGGACAGACATACAATGAGCAGTTCTTC
-,TRBJ2-1,TRBV7-9,-,CASSLTANEQFF,TGTGCCAGCAGCTTGACAGCCAATGAGCAGTTCTTC
-,TRBJ2-7,TRBV5-8,-,CASSFRTPLGGYEQYF,TGTGCCAGCAGCTTTCGGACTCCTCTGGGGGGCTACGAGCAGTACTTC
-,TRBJ2-3,TRBV4-2,TRBD2,CASSQDAGGTDTQYF,TGTGCCAGCAGCCAAGATGCGGGGGGCACAGATACGCAGTATTTT
-,TRBJ2-7,TRBV6-6,TRBD2,CASSSGTSGPYEQYF,TGTGCCAGCAGCAGCGGGACTAGCGGGCCCTACGAGCAGTACTTC
-,TRBJ1-2,TRBV11-2,-,CASSLVAGASLAF,TGTGCCAGCAGCTTAGTGGCGGGAGCCTCCCTAGCCTTC
-,TRBJ1-2,TRBV4-2,-,CASSPNFRDGYTF,TGTGCCAGCAGCCCGAATTTCAGGGATGGCTACACCTTC
once,TRBJ1-1,TRBV15,-,CATSRDLADTEAFF,TGTGCCACCAGCAGAGATCTGGCAGACACTGAAGCTTTCTTT
-,TRBJ2-7,TRBV7-8,-,CASSSTRASYEQYF,TGTGCCAGCAGCTCAACCAGGGCTTCCTACGAGCAGTACTTC
-,TRBJ2-7,TRBV28,-,CASSLGGSYEQYF,TGTGCCAGCAGTCTCGGGGGCTCCTACGAGCAGTACTTC
-,TRBJ2-7,TRBV18,-,CASSRGTAYEQYF,TGTGCCAGCTCAAGGGGGACCGCCTACGAGCAGTACTTC
few,TRBJ1-2,TRBV20-1,-,CSASSGNGYTF,TGCAGTGCTAGCTCAGGGAATGGCTACACCTTC
-,TRBJ1-4,TRBV30,-,CAWSARQGTSRATNEKLFF,TGTGCCTGGAGTGCTCGCCAAGGGACATCGCGTGCAACTAATGAAAAACTGTTTTTT
-,TRBJ1-2,TRBV21-1,-,CASVPGQVSYGYTF,TGTGCCAGCGTCCCGGGACAGGTTTCATATGGCTACACCTTC
medium-sized,TRBJ2-7,TRBV19,TRBD1,CASKHRDRAGEQYF,TGTGCCAGTAAGCACCGGGACAGGGCAGGCGAGCAGTACTTC
once,TRBJ1-2,TRBV30,-,CAWSTGFYGYTF,TGTGCCTGGAGCACAGGCTTCTATGGCTACACCTTC
-,TRBJ2-2,TRBV2,TRBD2,CASSKLWTSGGSTGELFF,TGTGCCAGCAGCAAATTGTGGACTAGCGGGGGGAGCACCGGGGAGCTGTTTTTT
-,TRBJ2-2,TRBV28,TRBD1,CASSLGTGLTGELFF,TGTGCCAGCAGTTTAGGGACAGGGCTCACCGGGGAGCTGTTTTTT
-,TRBJ1-5,TRBV3-1/TRBV3-2,-,CASSQGGYNQPQHF,TGTGCCAGCAGCCAAGGAGGGTACAATCAGCCCCAGCATTTT
-,TRBJ2-5,TRBV5-1,TRBD2,CASSLNTGGQETQYF,TGCGCCAGCAGCTTGAATACGGGGGGCCAAGAGACCCAGTACTTC
-,TRBJ2-1,TRBV5-1,TRBD2,CASMGLDLREQFF,TGCGCCAGCATGGGACTAGATCTTCGTGAGCAGTTCTTC
-,TRBJ1-2,TRBV25-1,-,CASSDPSTNYGYTF,TGTGCCAGCAGTGACCCCAGTACTAACTATGGCTACACCTTC
-,TRBJ2-3,TRBV5-4,TRBD2,CASSATSGGRGDTQYF,TGTGCCAGCAGCGCCACTAGCGGGGGTCGCGGAGATACGCAGTATTTT
-,TRBJ2-3,TRBV7-3,TRBD2,CASKTSGSTDTQYF,TGTGCCAGCAAAACTAGCGGGTCCACAGATACGCAGTATTTT
-,TRBJ1-1,TRBV5-5,-,CASSLAWRETEAFF,TGTGCCAGCAGCTTGGCCTGGCGGGAGACTGAAGCTTTCTTT
-,TRBJ1-3,TRBV3-1/TRBV3-2,TRBD1,CASSHGQVVWGSGNTIYF,TGTGCCAGCAGCCACGGACAGGTGGTTTGGGGCTCTGGAAACACCATATATTTT
-,TRBJ1-2,TRBV20-1,TRBD1,CSASPPGTATYGYTF,TGCAGTGCTAGTCCCCCAGGGACAGCAACCTATGGCTACACCTTC
-,TRBJ2-7,TRBV10-3,-,CAISELRAKYEQYF,TGTGCCATCAGTGAGTTGCGGGCGAAGTACGAGCAGTACTTC
-,TRBJ1-2,TRBV6-2/TRBV6-3,TRBD1,CASSYRGGRALMFGYTF,TGTGCCAGCAGTTACAGAGGGGGCAGGGCCTTGATGTTTGGCTACACCTTC
-,TRBJ1-4,TRBV5-6,-,CASSLPANEKLFF,TGTGCCAGCAGTCTCCCCGCTAATGAAAAACTGTTTTTT
-,TRBJ2-5,TRBV28,TRBD2,CATIDGGGQETQYF,TGTGCCACCATAGACGGGGGAGGGCAAGAGACCCAGTACTTC
-,TRBJ1-1,TRBV3-1/TRBV3-2,-,CASSHSPGGTEAFF,TGTGCCAGCAGCCACTCTCCCGGGGGGACTGAAGCTTTCTTT
-,TRBJ1-4,TRBV23-1,-,CASSLGLATNEKLFF,TGCGCCAGCAGTCTAGGACTGGCAACTAATGAAAAACTGTTTTTT
once,TRBJ2-5,TRBV11-2,TRBD1,CASSSTGTGWRETQYF,TGTGCCAGCAGCTCAACCGGGACAGGGTGGCGAGAGACCCAGTACTTC
-,TRBJ2-2,TRBV12-3/TRBV12-4,-,CASSTSTTFF,TGTGCCAGCAGTACCTCCACGACATTTTTT
-,TRBJ2-7,TRBV11-1,TRBD2,CASSSERGVYSYEQYF,TGTGCCAGCAGCTCAGAGCGGGGGGTATACTCCTACGAGCAGTACTTC
once,TRBJ2-5,TRBV7-2,TRBD1,CASRSWTGKETQYF,TGTGCCAGCAGGTCTTGGACAGGCAAAGAGACCCAGTACTTC
-,TRBJ2-7,TRBV5-4,-,CASSRSVSHEQYF,TGTGCCAGCAGCCGGAGCGTCAGCCACGAGCAGTACTTC
-,TRBJ2-7,TRBV1,-,CTSSQGTSGSYEQYF,TGCACCAGCAGCCAAGGGACTAGCGGCTCCTACGAGCAGTACTTC
-,TRBJ2-6,TRBV24-1,TRBD2,CATSEGLAGHSGANVLTF,TGTGCCACCAGTGAGGGACTAGCGGGTCACTCTGGGGCCAACGTCCTGACTTTC
-,TRBJ2-6,TRBV7-2,-,CASNWGVAGANVLTF,TGTGCCAGCAATTGGGGGGTTGCTGGGGCCAACGTCCTGACTTTC
-,TRBJ2-5,TRBV9,TRBD2,CASSAFRGGGRGETQYF,TGTGCCAGCAGCGCCTTTAGGGGCGGGGGTCGAGGGGAGACCCAGTACTTC
-,TRBJ1-1,TRBV6-4,TRBD1,CASSVLGGAEAFF,TGTGCCAGCAGCGTTTTAGGGGGCGCTGAAGCTTTCTTT
-,TRBJ1-1,TRBV6-5,-,CASSYSFTGGTEAFF,TGTGCCAGCAGTTACTCGTTCACCGGGGGGACTGAAGCTTTCTTT